This T cell receptor beta chain was sequenced in a study of cytomegalovirus exposure and HLA in healthy donors. Of note for this clone: What it binds is not known.

The protocol was immunoSEQ multiplex PCR, while the TCRdb copy is restricted to in-frame clones and leaves out a portion. The table has about 110,000 clones, around 95% seen once; the top ten hold 0.67%. Study-level results: There were under 200 TCR beta chains listed as cytomegalovirus-associated. Subsequent analysis revealed that first-cohort TCR clusters tended to co-occur in the 120 or so validation repertoires.

Between the trimmed V and J ends, which lost 4 bases and 1 base, there was a span of 15 bases. Germline CDR1 and CDR2: SGHVS and FNYEAQ. The CDR3 length is 16 residues. The source material was PBMCs. This clonotype originated in a woman between 18 and 30 years old in good health and CMV-seronegative. J is TRBJ2-3 and V is TRBV7-6; D may be TRBD2 (7 bases). The CDR3 DNA reads TGTGCCAGCAGCTCGGCCGCGGGGGCAGGCACAGATACGCAGTATTTT. As protein: CASSSAAGAGTDTQYF.